This T cell receptor beta chain was sequenced during a study of cytomegalovirus exposure and HLA in healthy donors. As for this clone: What it binds is unknown.

The study ran its PCR with 60 Vbeta and 13 Jbeta primers. The repertoire was sequenced with immunoSEQ multiplex PCR; TCRdb's copy has only in-frame clones and lacks some. The sample shows 95,000 to 150,000 clones, around 85% of them seen only once. Study-level findings and limits: Earlier analysis looked at TCR beta V segments, and most were productive about 90% or about 30% of the time.

This CDR3 region has 17 residues. Trimming removed 2 bases from V and 4 bases from J; junction bases left unmatched: 12. Germline CDR1 and CDR2: ENHRY and SYGVKD. The clonotype comes from a man aged 30 to 45 in good health and CMV-seronegative. The rearrangement uses TRBV10-3 and TRBJ1-1; TRBD1 matches at 8 bases. The sequenced sample consisted of PBMCs. This CDR3 reads CAISEGNRGRLSTEAFF. The DNA of the CDR3 is TGTGCCATCAGTGAGGGGAACAGGGGGAGATTAAGCACTGAAGCTTTCTTT.